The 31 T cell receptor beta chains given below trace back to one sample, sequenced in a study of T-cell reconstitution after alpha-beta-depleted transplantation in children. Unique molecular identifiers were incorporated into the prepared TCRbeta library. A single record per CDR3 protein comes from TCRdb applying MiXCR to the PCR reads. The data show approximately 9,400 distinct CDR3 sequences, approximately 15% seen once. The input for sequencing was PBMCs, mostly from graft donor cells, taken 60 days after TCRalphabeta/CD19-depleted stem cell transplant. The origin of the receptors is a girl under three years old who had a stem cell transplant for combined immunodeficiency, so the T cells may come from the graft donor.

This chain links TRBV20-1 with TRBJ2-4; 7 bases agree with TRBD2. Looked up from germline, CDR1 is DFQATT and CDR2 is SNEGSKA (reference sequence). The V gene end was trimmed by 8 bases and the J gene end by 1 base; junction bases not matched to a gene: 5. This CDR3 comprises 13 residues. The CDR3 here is CSRGEGAKNIQYF. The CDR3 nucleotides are TGCAGTCGGGGGGAGGGGGCCAAAAACATTCAGTACTTC.

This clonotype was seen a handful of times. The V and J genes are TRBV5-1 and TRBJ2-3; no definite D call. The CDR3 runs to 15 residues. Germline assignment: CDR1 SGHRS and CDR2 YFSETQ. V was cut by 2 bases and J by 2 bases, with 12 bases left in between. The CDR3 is CASSLRDTSTDTQYF. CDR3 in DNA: TGCGCCAGCAGCTTACGTGACACTTCCACAGATACGCAGTATTTT. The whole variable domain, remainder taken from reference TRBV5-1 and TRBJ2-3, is KAGVTQTPRYLIKTRGQQVTLSCSPISGHRSVSWYQQTPGQGLQFLFEYFSETQRNKGNFPGRFSGRQFSNSRSEMNVSTLELGDSALYLCASSLRDTSTDTQYFGPGTRLTVL.

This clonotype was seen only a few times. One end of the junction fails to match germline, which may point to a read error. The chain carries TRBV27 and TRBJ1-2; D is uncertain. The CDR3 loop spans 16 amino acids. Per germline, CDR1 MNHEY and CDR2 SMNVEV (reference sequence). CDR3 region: CASSFVVPENNYDYTF. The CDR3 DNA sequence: TGTGCCAGCAGTTTCGTCGTACCCGAGAATAACTATGACTACACCTTC.

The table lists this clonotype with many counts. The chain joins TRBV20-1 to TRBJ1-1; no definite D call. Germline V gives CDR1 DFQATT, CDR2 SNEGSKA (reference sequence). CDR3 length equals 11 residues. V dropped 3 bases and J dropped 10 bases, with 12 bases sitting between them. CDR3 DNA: TGCAGTGCTAGGCCCGGACCCAGAGCTTTCTTT. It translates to CSARPGPRAFF.

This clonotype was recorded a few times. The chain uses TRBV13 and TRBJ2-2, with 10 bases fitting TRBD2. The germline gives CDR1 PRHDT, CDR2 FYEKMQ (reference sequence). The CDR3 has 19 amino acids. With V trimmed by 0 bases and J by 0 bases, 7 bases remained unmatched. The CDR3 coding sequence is TGTGCCAGCAGCTTAGGAAGGACTAGCGGTTATACGAACACCGGGGAGCTGTTTTTT. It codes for CASSLGRTSGYTNTGELFF.

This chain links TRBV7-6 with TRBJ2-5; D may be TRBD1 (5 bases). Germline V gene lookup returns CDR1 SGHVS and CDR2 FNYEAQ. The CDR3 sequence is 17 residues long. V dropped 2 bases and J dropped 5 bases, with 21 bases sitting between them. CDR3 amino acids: CASSLSPRRDSSETQYF. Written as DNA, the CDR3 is TGTGCCAGCAGCTTATCCCCTCGCAGGGATAGTTCGGAGACCCAGTACTTC.

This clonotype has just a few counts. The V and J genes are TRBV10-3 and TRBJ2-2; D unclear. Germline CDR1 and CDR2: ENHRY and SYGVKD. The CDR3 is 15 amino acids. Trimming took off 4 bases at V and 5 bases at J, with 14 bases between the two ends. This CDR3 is CAISVSDRVTGELFF. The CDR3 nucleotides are TGTGCCATCAGTGTATCGGATAGGGTAACCGGGGAGCTGTTTTTT.

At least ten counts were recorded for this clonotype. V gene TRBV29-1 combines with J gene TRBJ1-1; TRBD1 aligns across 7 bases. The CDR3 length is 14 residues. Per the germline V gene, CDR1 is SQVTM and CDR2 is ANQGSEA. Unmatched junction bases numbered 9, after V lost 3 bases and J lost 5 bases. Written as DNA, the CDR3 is TGCAGCGTTGATGAGGCAGGGGGAGGGACTGAAGCTTTCTTT. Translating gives CSVDEAGGGTEAFF.

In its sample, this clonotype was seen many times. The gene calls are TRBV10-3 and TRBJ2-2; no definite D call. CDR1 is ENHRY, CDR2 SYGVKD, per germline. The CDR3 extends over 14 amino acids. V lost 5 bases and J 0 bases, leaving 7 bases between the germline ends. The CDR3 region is CAISPDPNTGELFF. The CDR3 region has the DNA TGTGCCATCAGTCCTGACCCGAACACCGGGGAGCTGTTTTTT.

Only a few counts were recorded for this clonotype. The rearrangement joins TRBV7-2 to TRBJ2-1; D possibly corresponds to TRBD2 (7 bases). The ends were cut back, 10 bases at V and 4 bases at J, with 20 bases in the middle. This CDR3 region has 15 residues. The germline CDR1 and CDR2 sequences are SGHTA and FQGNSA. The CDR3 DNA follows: TGTGCCACCGCTTCTGCGGGGGCCGTTTACAATGAGCAGTTCTTC. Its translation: CATASAGAVYNEQFF.

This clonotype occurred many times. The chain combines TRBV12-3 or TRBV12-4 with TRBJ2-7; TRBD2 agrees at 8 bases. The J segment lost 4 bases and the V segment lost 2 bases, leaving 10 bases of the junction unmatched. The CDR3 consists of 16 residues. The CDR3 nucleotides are TGTGCCAGCAGTTTATGGGGCAGCGGGAGAGGGTACGAGCAGTACTTC. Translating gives CASSLWGSGRGYEQYF.

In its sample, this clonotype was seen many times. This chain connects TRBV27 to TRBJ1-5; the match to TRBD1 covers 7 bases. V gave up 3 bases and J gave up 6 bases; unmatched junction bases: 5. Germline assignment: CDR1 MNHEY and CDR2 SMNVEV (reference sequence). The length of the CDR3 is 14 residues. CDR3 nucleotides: TGTGCCAGCAGTTTTACTACAGGGGTTCAGCCCCAGCATTTT. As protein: CASSFTTGVQPQHF.

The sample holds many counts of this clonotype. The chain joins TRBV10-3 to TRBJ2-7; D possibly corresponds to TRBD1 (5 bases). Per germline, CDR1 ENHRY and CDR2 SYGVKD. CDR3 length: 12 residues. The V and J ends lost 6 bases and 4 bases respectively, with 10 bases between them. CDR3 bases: TGTGCCATCAGACAGGACGGGTACGAGCAGTACTTC. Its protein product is CAIRQDGYEQYF.

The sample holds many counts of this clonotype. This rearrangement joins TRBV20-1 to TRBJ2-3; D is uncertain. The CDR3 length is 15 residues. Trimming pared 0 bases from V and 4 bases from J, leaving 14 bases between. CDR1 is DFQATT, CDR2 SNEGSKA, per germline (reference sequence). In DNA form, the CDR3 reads TGCAGTGCTAGAGATCTTGGCTATCCCCCAGATACGCAGTATTTT. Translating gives CSARDLGYPPDTQYF.

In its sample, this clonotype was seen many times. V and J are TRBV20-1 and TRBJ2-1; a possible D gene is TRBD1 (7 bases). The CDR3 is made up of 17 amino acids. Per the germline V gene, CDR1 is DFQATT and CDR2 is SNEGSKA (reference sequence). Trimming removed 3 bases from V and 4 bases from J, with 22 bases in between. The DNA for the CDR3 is TGCAGTGCTAGGGGGGGACAGACCGTCTTCCCTTACAATGAGCAGTTCTTC. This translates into CSARGGQTVFPYNEQFF.

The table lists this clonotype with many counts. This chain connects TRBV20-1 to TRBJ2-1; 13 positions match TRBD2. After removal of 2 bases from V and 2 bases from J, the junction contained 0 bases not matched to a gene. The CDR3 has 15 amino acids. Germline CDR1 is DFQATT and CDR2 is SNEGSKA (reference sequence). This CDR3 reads CSARTSGRAYNEQFF. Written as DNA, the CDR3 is TGCAGTGCTAGAACTAGCGGGAGGGCCTACAATGAGCAGTTCTTC.

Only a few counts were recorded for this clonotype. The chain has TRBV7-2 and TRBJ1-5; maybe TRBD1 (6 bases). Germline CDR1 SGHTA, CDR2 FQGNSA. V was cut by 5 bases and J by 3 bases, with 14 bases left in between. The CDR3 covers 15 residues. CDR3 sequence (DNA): TGTGCCAGCAGCGTCAGGGGTTCAAACAATCAGCCCCAGCATTTT. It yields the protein CASSVRGSNNQPQHF.

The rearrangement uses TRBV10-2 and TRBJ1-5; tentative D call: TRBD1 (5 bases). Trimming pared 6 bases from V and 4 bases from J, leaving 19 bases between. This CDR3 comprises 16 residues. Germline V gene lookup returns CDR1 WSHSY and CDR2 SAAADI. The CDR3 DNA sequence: TGCGCCAGCAGGGAGGGACGCGGGATAAAGAATCAGCCCCAGCATTTT. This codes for CASREGRGIKNQPQHF.

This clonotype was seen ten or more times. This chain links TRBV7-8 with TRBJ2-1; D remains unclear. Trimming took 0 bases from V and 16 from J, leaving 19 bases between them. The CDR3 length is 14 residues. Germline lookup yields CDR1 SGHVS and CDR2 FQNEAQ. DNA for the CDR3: TGTGCCAGCAGCTTAGCGCGTTCCGCGAACACCCCTTTCTTC. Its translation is CASSLARSANTPFF. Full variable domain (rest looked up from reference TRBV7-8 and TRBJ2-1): GAGVSQSPRYKVAKRGQDVALRCDPISGHVSLFWYQQALGQGPEFLTYFQNEAQLDKSGLPSDRFFAERPEGSVSTLKIQRTQQEDSAVYLCASSLARSANTPFFGPGTRLTVL.

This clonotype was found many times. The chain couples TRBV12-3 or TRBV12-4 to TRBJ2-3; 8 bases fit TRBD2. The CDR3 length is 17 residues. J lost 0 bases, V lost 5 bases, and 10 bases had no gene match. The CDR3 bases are TGTGCCAGCAGTCCACCACCACTAGCGGCTAGCACAGATACGCAGTATTTT. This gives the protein CASSPPPLAASTDTQYF.

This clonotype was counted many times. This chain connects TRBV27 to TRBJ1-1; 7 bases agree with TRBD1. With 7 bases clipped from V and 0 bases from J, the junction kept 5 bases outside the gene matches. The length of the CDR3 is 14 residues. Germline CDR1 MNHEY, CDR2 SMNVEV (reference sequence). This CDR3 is CASTMTGMNTEAFF. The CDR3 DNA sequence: TGTGCCAGCACTATGACAGGGATGAACACTGAAGCTTTCTTT.

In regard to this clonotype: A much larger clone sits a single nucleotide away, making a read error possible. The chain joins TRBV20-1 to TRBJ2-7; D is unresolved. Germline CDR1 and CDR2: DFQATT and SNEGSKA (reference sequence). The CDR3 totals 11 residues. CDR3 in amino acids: CSVVTGHEPYF. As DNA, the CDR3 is TGCAGTGTCGTTACGGGCCACGAGCCGTACTTC.

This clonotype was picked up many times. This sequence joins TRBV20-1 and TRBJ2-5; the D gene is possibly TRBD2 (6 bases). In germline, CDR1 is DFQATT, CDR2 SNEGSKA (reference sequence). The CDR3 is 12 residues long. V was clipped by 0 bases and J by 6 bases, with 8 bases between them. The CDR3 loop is CSAREGGKTQYF. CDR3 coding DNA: TGCAGTGCTAGAGAGGGGGGAAAGACCCAGTACTTC.

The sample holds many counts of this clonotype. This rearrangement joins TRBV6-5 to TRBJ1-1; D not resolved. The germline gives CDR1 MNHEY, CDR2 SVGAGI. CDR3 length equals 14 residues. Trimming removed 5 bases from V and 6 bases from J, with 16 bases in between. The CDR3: CASSAGLPGPEAFF. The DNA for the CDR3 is TGTGCCAGCAGTGCCGGACTCCCCGGACCTGAAGCTTTCTTT.

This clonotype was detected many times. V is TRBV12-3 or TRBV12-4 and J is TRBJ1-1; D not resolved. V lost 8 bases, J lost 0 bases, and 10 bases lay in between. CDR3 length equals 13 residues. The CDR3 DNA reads TGTGCCAGCCAAGTACAAGTGAACACTGAAGCTTTCTTT. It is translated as CASQVQVNTEAFF.

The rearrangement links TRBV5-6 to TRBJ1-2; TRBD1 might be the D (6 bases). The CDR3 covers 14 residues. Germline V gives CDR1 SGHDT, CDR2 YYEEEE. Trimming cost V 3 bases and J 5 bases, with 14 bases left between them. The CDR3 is CASSYLTGGYGYTF. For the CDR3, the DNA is TGTGCCAGCAGCTATTTGACAGGCGGATATGGCTACACCTTC.

CDR3 protein: CASSQGAAGVGTDTQYF. In nucleotides, the CDR3 is TGTGCCAGCAGCCAAGGGGCGGCGGGGGTGGGGACAGATACGCAGTATTTT. The chain couples TRBV3-1 to TRBJ2-3; 7 bases agree with TRBD2. The CDR3 runs 17 residues. V dropped 1 base and J dropped 3; count of bases not matched to a gene: 10. Germline values: CDR1 LGHDT, CDR2 YNNKEL (reference sequence).

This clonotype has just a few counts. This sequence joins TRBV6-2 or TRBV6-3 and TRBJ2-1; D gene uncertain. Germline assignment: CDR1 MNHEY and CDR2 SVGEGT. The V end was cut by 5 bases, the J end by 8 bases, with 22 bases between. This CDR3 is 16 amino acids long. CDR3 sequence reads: CASSVPGKPHVDEQFF. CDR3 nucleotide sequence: TGTGCCAGCAGTGTGCCGGGCAAACCCCACGTCGATGAGCAGTTCTTC.

CDR3 in amino acids: CASTVAGGIYEQYF. CDR3 nucleotides: TGTGCCAGCACCGTAGCGGGGGGGATTTACGAGCAGTACTTC. V and J are TRBV7-9 and TRBJ2-7; 11 bases fit TRBD2. This CDR3 has 14 amino acids. The ends lost 7 bases at V and 4 bases at J; junction bases unmatched: 6. The germline V gene encodes CDR1 SEHNR and CDR2 FQNEAQ (reference sequence).

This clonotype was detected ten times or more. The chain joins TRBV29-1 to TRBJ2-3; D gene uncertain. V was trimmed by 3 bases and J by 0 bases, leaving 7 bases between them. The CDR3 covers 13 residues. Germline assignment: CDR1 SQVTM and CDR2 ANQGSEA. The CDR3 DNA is TGCAGCGTTGATGGGTGGAGCACAGATACGCAGTATTTT. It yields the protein CSVDGWSTDTQYF.

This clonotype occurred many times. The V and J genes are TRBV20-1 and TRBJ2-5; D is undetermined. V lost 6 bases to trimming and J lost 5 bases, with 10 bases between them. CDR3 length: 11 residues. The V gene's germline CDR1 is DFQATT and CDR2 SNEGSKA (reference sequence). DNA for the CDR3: TGCAGTGCGCTACCCGCGGAGACCCAGTACTTC. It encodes CSALPAETQYF.